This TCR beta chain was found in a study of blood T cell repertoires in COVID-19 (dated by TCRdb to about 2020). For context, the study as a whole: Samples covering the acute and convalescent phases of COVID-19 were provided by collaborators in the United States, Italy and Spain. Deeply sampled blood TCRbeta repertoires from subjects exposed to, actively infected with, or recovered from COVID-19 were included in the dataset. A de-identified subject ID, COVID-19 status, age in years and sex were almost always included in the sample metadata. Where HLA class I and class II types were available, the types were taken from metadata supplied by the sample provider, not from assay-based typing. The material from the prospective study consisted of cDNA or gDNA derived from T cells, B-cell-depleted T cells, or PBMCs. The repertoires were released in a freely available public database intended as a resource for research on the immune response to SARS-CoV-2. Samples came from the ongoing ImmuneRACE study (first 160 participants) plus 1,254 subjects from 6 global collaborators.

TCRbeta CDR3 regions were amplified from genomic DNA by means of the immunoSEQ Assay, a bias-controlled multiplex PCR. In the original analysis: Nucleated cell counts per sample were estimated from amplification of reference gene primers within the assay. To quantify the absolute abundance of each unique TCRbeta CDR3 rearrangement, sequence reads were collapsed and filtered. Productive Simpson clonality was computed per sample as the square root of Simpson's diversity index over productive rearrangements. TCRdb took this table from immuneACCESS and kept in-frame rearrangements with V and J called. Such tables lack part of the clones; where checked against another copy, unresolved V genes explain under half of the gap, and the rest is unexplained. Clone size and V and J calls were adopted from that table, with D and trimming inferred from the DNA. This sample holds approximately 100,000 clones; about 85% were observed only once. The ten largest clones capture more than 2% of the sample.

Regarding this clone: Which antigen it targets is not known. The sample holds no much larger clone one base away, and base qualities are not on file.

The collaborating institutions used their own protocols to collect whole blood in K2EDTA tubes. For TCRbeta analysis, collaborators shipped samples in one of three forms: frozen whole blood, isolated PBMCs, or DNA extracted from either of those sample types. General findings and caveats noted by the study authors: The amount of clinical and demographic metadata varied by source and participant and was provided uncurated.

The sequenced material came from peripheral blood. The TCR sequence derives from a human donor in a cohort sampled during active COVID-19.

The CDR3 protein is CASSSDRGSYEQYF. The sequenced DNA: TGTGCCAGCAGTTCGGACAGGGGATCTTACGAGCAGTACTTC. The rearranged segments are TRBV6-5 and TRBJ2-7; 9 bases in the junction line up with TRBD1. Including the terminal cysteine and phenylalanine, the CDR3 comprises 14 residues. Only the CDR3 DNA is retained, 42 bases long and in frame from the first base. Clipping removes 4 bases from V and 4 bases from J, with 5 as the unmatched junction base count. Via the germline V gene, CDR1 is MNHEY and CDR2 SVGAGI.